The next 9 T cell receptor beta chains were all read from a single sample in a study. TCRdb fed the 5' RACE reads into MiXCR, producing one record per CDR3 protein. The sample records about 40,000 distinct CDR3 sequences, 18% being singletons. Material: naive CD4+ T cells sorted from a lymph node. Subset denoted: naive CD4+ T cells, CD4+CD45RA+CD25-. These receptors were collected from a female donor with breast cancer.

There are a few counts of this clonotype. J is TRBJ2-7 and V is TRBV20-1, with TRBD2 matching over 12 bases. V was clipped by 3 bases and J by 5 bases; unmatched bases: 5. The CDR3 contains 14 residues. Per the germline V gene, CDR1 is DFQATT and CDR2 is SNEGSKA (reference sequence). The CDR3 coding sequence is TGCAGTGCTAGCCTAGCGGGAGGGCCCGACGAGCAGTACTTC. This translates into CSASLAGGPDEQYF.

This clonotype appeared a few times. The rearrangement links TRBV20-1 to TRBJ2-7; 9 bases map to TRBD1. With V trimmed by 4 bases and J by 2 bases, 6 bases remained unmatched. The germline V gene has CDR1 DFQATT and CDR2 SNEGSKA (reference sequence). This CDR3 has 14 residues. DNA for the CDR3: TGCAGTGCTAAGCCCGGGACAGGGCCCTACGAGCAGTACTTC. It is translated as CSAKPGTGPYEQYF.

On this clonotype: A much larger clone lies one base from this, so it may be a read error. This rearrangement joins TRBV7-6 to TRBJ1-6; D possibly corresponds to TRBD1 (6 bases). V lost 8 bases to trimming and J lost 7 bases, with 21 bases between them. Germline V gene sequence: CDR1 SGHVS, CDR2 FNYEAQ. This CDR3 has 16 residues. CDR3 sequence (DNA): TGTGCCAGCTGCGGGCAACAGGGTGCTCCCAATTCACCCCTCCACTTT. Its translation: CASCGQQGAPNSPLHF.

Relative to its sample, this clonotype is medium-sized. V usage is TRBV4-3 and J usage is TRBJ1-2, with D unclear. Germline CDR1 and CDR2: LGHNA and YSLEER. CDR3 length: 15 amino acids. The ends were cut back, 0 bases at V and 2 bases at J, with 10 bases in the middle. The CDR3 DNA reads TGCGCCAGCAGCCAAGATCGACCGGCGAACTATGGCTACACCTTC. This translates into CASSQDRPANYGYTF.

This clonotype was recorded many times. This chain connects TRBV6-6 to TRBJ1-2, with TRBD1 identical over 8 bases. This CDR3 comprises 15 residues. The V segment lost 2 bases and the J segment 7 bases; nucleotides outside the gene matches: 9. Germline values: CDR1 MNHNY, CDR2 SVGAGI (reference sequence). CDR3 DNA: TGTGCCAGCAGTTACCTGACAGGGGAGTACGGTGGCTACACCTTC. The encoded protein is CASSYLTGEYGGYTF.

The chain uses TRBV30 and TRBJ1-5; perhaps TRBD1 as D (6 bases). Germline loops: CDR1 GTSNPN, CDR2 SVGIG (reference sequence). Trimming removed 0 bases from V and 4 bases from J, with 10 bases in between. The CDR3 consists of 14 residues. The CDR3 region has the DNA TGTGCCTGGAGTGTCGGGGGGCGGAATCAGCCCCAGCATTTT. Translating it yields CAWSVGGRNQPQHF.

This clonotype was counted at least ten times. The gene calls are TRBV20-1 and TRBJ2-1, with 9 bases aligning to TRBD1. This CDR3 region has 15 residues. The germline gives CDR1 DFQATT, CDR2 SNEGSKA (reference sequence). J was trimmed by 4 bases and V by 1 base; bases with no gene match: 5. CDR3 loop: CSARGRQGEYNEQFF. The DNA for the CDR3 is TGCAGTGCTAGAGGGAGACAGGGGGAGTACAATGAGCAGTTCTTC.

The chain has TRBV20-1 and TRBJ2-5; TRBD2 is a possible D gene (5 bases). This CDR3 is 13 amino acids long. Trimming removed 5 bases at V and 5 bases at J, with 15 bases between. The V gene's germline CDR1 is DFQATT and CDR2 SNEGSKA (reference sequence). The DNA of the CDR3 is TGCAGTGCTGGACTCGCTGGGGAGGAGACCCAGTACTTC. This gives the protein CSAGLAGEETQYF.

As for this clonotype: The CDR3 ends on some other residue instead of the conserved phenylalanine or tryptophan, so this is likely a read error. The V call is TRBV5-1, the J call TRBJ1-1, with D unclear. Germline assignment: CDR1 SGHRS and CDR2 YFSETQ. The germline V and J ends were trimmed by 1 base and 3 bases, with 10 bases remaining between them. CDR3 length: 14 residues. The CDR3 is CASSLQATDTEAFL. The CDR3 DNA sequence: TGCGCCAGCAGCTTGCAGGCCACGGACACTGAAGCTTTCTTG.